The 21 T cell receptor beta chains below were found in one sample sequenced in a study of blood T cell repertoires in COVID-19. The method was immunoSEQ multiplex PCR; TCRdb's version includes in-frame clones alone and lacks a portion of them. Among under 100,000 clones listed, roughly 80% were seen once. Sequencing was performed on peripheral blood. These receptors came from an elderly man with active or convalescent COVID-19.

V gene TRBV11-3 combines with J gene TRBJ2-1; 8 bases match TRBD2. The CDR3 runs to 16 residues. With 4 bases clipped from V and 4 bases from J, the junction kept 9 bases outside the gene matches. The V gene's germline CDR1 is SGHNT and CDR2 YENEEA. Here the CDR3 reads CASSYRAGGGYNEQFF. In DNA form, the CDR3 reads TGTGCCAGCAGCTACCGCGCCGGCGGGGGGTACAATGAGCAGTTCTTC.

This CDR3 is CASSQTPDGGGDQPQHF. CDR3 nucleotides: TGTGCCAGCTCCCAAACCCCCGACGGAGGAGGAGATCAGCCCCAGCATTTT. The rearrangement links TRBV18 to TRBJ1-5; D gene uncertain. Germline V gene lookup returns CDR1 KGHSH and CDR2 LQKENI. The CDR3 runs to 17 residues. Trimming took off 6 bases at V and 5 bases at J, with 23 bases between the two ends.

The chain joins TRBV25-1 to TRBJ2-1; 7 bases agree with TRBD2. The germline gives CDR1 MGHDK, CDR2 SYGVNS. The CDR3 has 13 residues. V trimming: 5 bases; J trimming: 8 bases; junction bases outside the gene matches: 6. The DNA for the CDR3 is TGTGCCAGCAGTAGGGCGGGGGTGTATGAGCAGTTCTTC. Amino acid sequence: CASSRAGVYEQFF.

As for this clone: Other DNA sequences from this sample encode an identical CDR3 as well. V is TRBV5-4 and J is TRBJ2-7, with D possibly TRBD1 on 6 matching bases. The CDR3 runs 13 residues. V was clipped by 5 bases and J by 3 bases, with 12 bases between them. Germline-derived CDR1 and CDR2 are SGHNT and YYREEE (reference sequence). Written as DNA, the CDR3 is TGTGCCAGCAGTCTAGGGACATACTACGAGCAGTACTTC. This encodes CASSLGTYYEQYF.

The J gene is TRBJ2-2, the V gene TRBV2; weak D call: TRBD1 (5 bases). CDR1 is SNHLY and CDR2 is FYNNEI in the germline V gene. V dropped 7 bases and J dropped 7 bases, with 13 bases sitting between them. The CDR3 consists of 13 residues. The CDR3 nucleotides are TGTGCCAGCATGAACAGTAGGGGCGGGGAGCTGTTTTTT. Residues: CASMNSRGGELFF. Full variable domain (rest looked up from reference TRBV2 and TRBJ2-2): EPEVTQTPSHQVTQMGQEVILRCVPISNHLYFYWYRQILGQKVEFLVSFYNNEISEKSEIFDDQFSVERPDGSNFTLKIRSTKLEDSAMYFCASMNSRGGELFFGEGSRLTVL.

This sequence joins TRBV19 and TRBJ1-2; 7 nucleotides match TRBD1. The CDR3 is made up of 16 amino acids. The trim removed 4 bases at V and 4 bases at J, leaving 12 bases unmatched. Germline CDR1 reads LNHDA; CDR2 reads SQIVND (reference sequence). The CDR3 sequence is CASSTRQGGNRYGYTF. The CDR3 bases are TGTGCCAGTAGTACCCGACAGGGCGGGAACCGCTATGGCTACACCTTC.

The chain combines TRBV28 with TRBJ1-1; TRBD1 might be the D (6 bases). Trimming shortened V by 6 bases and J by 4 bases, and 15 bases separated the two germline ends. The CDR3 covers 14 residues. CDR1 is MDHEN and CDR2 is SYDVKM in the germline V gene. The CDR3 region is CASRPGVVGTEAFF. As DNA, the CDR3 is TGTGCCAGCAGACCAGGGGTGGTGGGCACTGAAGCTTTCTTT.

The chain links TRBV13 to TRBJ2-3; D is perhaps TRBD1 (5 bases). Trimming took off 5 bases at V and 1 base at J, with 16 bases between the two ends. The CDR3 loop spans 16 amino acids. Germline V gene sequence: CDR1 PRHDT, CDR2 FYEKMQ (reference sequence). The CDR3 sequence is CASSPRTGRGTDTQYF. The CDR3 nucleotides are TGTGCCAGCAGCCCCCGTACAGGAAGGGGCACAGATACGCAGTATTTT. The full variable domain, its missing parts supplied by reference TRBV13 and TRBJ2-3, is AAGVIQSPRHLIKEKRETATLKCYPIPRHDTVYWYQQGPGQDPQFLISFYEKMQSDKGSIPDRFSAQQFSDYHSELNMSSLELGDSALYFCASSPRTGRGTDTQYFGPGTRLTVL.

The rearrangement uses TRBV7-8 and TRBJ2-7; TRBD2 is a possible D gene (6 bases). The germline CDR1 and CDR2 sequences are SGHVS and FQNEAQ. CDR3 size: 15 residues. V lost 5 bases to trimming and J lost 4 bases, with 18 bases between them. The CDR3: CASSLPGTSNYEQYF. CDR3 sequence (DNA): TGTGCCAGCAGCCTCCCCGGGACTTCGAATTACGAGCAGTACTTC. The whole variable domain, remainder taken from reference TRBV7-8 and TRBJ2-7, is GAGVSQSPRYKVAKRGQDVALRCDPISGHVSLFWYQQALGQGPEFLTYFQNEAQLDKSGLPSDRFFAERPEGSVSTLKIQRTQQEDSAVYLCASSLPGTSNYEQYFGPGTRLTVT.

This chain links TRBV18 with TRBJ2-7; 8 bases map to TRBD1. V shed 3 bases, J shed 2 bases, and the junction held 9 bases outside the gene matches. Per germline, CDR1 KGHSH and CDR2 LQKENI. There are 16 residues in the CDR3. The CDR3 here is CASSPGTGQVTYEQYF. The CDR3 DNA reads TGTGCCAGCTCACCGGGAACGGGACAGGTAACCTACGAGCAGTACTTC.

This chain uses TRBV9 with TRBJ2-5, with 10 bases fitting TRBD2. CDR1 is SGDLS, CDR2 YYNGEE, per germline. Losses at the gene ends were 4 bases for V and 1 base for J; bases not matched to a gene: 7. The CDR3 sequence is 16 residues long. CDR3 nucleotide sequence: TGTGCCAGCAGCATATCCCAGCGGGGGGGCCAAGAGACCCAGTACTTC. This sequence encodes CASSISQRGGQETQYF.

This chain uses TRBV5-1 with TRBJ1-2; D gene unclear. The ends were cut back, 4 bases at V and 0 bases at J, with 19 bases in the middle. The CDR3 is made up of 17 amino acids. From germline, CDR1 is SGHRS and CDR2 YFSETQ. The CDR3 nucleotides read TGCGCCAGCAGCCTGACCGGAGGTTCCCGTCCTAACTATGGCTACACCTTC. Its translation is CASSLTGGSRPNYGYTF.

The CDR3 coding sequence is TGCGCCAGCAGCATCCTGGGGGGGCGTGATGAAAAACTGTTTTTT. As protein: CASSILGGRDEKLFF. The rearrangement joins TRBV5-1 to TRBJ1-4, with D possibly being TRBD1 (6 bases). The germline V gene has CDR1 SGHRS and CDR2 YFSETQ. The ends were cut back, 4 bases at V and 6 bases at J, with 16 bases in the middle. The CDR3 runs 15 residues.

The chain joins TRBV15 to TRBJ2-7; perhaps TRBD1 as D (6 bases). The CDR3 is 14 amino acids. Trimming stripped 1 base from V and 5 bases from J, with 12 bases between. Germline V gene data show CDR1 as LNHNV and CDR2 as YYDKDF (reference sequence). The CDR3 bases are TGTGCCACCAGCAGAGTGGGGGCTATCGACGAGCAGTACTTC. It is translated as CATSRVGAIDEQYF.

The chain joins TRBV7-9 to TRBJ1-2; possibly TRBD1 for D (5 bases). The V gene lost 2 bases and the J gene lost 2 bases, with 12 bases spanning the gap. CDR1 is SEHNR, CDR2 FQNEAQ, per germline (reference sequence). This CDR3 is built from 15 residues. The DNA of the CDR3 is TGTGCCAGCAGCTTAAAGGCAGGGCAAAACTATGGCTACACCTTC. It codes for CASSLKAGQNYGYTF.

This sequence joins TRBV10-3 and TRBJ1-1; a weak D match, TRBD1 (5 bases). This CDR3 comprises 13 residues. CDR1 ENHRY and CDR2 SYGVKD come from the germline V gene. Trimming shortened V by 10 bases and J by 2 bases, and 14 bases separated the two germline ends. CDR3 DNA sequence: TGTGCCACGCGGGGGGAGGGTAACACTGAAGCTTTCTTT. It is translated as CATRGEGNTEAFF.

This chain uses TRBV5-1 with TRBJ2-1, with TRBD2 as a possible D gene (6 bases). The CDR3 consists of 15 residues. The germline V and J ends were trimmed by 0 bases and 6 bases, with 13 bases remaining between them. Germline CDR1 is SGHRS and CDR2 is YFSETQ. For the CDR3, the DNA is TGCGCCAGCAGCTTGGTATCGGGGGAGGTCAATGAGCAGTTCTTC. Translated: CASSLVSGEVNEQFF.

DNA for the CDR3: TGTGCCAGCAGCTCGGGGACTAGCGGGGGGTACAATGAGCAGTTCTTC. Amino acids: CASSSGTSGGYNEQFF. The V gene is TRBV9, the J gene TRBJ2-1, with 15 bases aligning to TRBD2. The CDR3 is made up of 16 amino acids. Germline V gene sequence: CDR1 SGDLS, CDR2 YYNGEE. The ends lost 4 bases at V and 4 bases at J; junction bases unmatched: 3.

V usage is TRBV25-1 and J usage is TRBJ2-6; 9 nucleotides line up with TRBD1. The CDR3 loop spans 17 amino acids. Germline loops: CDR1 MGHDK, CDR2 SYGVNS. V lost 4 bases to trimming and J lost 1 base; unmatched junction nucleotides: 5. CDR3 loop: CASSGPGQGSGANVLTF. CDR3 nucleotides: TGTGCCAGCAGTGGACCGGGACAGGGATCTGGGGCCAACGTCCTGACTTTC.

J is TRBJ1-1 and V is TRBV12-3 or TRBV12-4, with D uncertain. This CDR3 has 11 residues. Trimming stripped 6 bases from V and 5 bases from J, with 7 bases between. The CDR3 sequence is CASSPRTEAFF. As DNA, the CDR3 is TGTGCCAGCAGCCCTAGGACTGAAGCTTTCTTT.

This clone was detected many times. The chain carries TRBV6-6 and TRBJ1-2; possibly TRBD1 for D (5 bases). This CDR3 contains 14 residues. The germline V gene has CDR1 MNHNY and CDR2 SVGAGI (reference sequence). The V end was cut by 6 bases, the J end by 0 bases, with 11 bases between. The DNA for the CDR3 is TGTGCCAGCAGCTCGATCAGGGCTAACTATGGCTACACCTTC. This sequence encodes CASSSIRANYGYTF.